This T cell receptor (beta chain) was sequenced during a study of cytomegalovirus exposure and HLA in healthy donors. Primers: 60 Vbeta forward and 13 Jbeta reverse. Clones were sequenced by immunoSEQ multiplex PCR, and TCRdb holds only the in-frame ones, with some missing. The sample holds more than 95,000 clones, more than 70% seen once. CDR1 is LNHDA and CDR2 is SQIVND in the germline V gene (reference sequence). The CDR3 totals 13 residues. Trimming removed 4 bases from V and 5 bases from J, with 8 bases in between. Sequences were obtained from PBMCs. The genes are TRBV19 and TRBJ2-2, with TRBD2 as a possible D gene (6 bases). This clonotype originated in a woman in her forties or fifties in good health and CMV-seropositive. CDR3 protein: CASSNRGTGELFF. The CDR3 DNA is TGTGCCAGTAGTAATCGGGGGACCGGGGAGCTGTTTTTT.